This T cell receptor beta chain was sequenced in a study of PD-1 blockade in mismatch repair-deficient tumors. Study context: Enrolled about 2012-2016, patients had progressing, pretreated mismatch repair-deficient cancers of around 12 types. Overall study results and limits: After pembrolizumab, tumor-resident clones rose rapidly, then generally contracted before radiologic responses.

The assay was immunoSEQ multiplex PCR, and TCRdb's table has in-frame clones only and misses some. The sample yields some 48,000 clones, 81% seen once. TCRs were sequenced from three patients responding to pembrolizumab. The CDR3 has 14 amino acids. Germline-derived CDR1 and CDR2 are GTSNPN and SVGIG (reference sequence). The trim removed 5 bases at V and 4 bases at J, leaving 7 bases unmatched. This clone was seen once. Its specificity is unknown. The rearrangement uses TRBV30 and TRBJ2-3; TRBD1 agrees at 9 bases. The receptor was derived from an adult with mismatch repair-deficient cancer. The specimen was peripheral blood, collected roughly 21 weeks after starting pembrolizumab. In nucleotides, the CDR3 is TGTGCCTGGGCCACAGGGGGCGCAGCAGATACGCAGTATTTT. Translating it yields CAWATGGAADTQYF.